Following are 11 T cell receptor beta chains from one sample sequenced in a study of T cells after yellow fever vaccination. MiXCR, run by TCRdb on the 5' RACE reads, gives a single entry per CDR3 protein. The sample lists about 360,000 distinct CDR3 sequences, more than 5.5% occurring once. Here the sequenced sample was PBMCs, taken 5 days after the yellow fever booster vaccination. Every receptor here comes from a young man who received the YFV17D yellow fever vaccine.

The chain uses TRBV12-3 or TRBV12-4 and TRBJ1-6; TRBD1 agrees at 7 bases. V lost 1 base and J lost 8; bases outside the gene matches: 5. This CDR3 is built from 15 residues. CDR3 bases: TGTGCCAGCAGTTTAGTAGCACAGGGGTATTCACCCCTCCACTTT. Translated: CASSLVAQGYSPLHF.

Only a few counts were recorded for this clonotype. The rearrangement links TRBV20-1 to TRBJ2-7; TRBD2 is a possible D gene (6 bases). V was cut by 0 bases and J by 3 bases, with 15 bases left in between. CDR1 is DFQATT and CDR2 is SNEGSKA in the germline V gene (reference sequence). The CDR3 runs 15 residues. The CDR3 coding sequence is TGCAGTGCTAGAGATATGGGGGGTATCTTCTACGAGCAGTACTTC. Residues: CSARDMGGIFYEQYF.

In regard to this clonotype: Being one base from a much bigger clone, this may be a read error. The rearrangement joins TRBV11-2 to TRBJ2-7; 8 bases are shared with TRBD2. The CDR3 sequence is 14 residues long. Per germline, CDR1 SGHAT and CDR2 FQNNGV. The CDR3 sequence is CASRLGGREAEQYF. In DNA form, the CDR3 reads TGTGCCAGCAGATTAGGAGGGCGGGAGGCCGAGCAGTACTTC.

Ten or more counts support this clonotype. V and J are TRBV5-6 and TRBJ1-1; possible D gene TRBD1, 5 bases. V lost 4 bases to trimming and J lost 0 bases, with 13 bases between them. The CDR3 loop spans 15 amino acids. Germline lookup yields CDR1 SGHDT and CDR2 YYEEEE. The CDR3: CASSRQRRLNTEAFF. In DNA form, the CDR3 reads TGTGCCAGCAGCCGACAGCGCAGATTGAACACTGAAGCTTTCTTT.

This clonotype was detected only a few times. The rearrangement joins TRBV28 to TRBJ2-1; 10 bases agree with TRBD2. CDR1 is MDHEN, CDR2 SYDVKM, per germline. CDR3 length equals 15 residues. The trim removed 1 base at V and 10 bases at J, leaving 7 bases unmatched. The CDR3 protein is CASSLSASGSDEQFF. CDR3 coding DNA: TGTGCCAGCAGTTTATCTGCTAGCGGGAGTGACGAGCAGTTCTTC.

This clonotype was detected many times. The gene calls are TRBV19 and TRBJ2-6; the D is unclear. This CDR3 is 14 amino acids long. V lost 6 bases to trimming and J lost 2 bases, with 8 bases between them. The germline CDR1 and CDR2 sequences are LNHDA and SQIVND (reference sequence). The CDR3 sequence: CASRTKAGANVLTF. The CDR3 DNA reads TGTGCCAGTAGGACAAAGGCTGGGGCCAACGTCCTGACTTTC.

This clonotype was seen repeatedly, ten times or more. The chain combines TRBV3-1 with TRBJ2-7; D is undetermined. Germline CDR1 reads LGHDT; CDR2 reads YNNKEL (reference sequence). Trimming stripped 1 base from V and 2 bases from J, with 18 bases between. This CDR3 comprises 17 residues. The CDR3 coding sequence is TGTGCCAGCAGCCAAGGAGTCAGAGCTACCTTGGCCTACGAGCAGTACTTC. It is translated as CASSQGVRATLAYEQYF.

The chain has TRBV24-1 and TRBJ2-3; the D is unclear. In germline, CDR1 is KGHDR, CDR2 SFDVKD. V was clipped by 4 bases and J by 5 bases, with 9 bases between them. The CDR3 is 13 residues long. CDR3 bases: TGTGCCACCAGTGAAGGCGTTAGAGATACGCAGTATTTT. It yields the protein CATSEGVRDTQYF.

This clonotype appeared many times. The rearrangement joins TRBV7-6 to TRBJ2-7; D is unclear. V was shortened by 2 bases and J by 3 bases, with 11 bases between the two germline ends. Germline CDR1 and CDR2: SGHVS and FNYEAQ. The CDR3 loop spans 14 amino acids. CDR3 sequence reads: CASSLFGGHYEQYF. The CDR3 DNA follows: TGTGCCAGCAGCTTATTCGGCGGCCACTACGAGCAGTACTTC.

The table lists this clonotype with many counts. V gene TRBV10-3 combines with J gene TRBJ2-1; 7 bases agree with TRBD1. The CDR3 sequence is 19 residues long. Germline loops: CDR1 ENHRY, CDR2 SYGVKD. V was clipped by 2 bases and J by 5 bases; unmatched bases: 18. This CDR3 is CAISERATGKAFINNEQFF. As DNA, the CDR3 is TGTGCCATCAGTGAGCGAGCGACAGGGAAGGCCTTTATTAACAATGAGCAGTTCTTC.

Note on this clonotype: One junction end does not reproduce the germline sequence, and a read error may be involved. CDR3 coding DNA: TGCTGTGCTAGAGAAGGTAGCGGCCGGAGCTCCTACGAGCAGTACTTC. Translating it yields CCAREGSGRSSYEQYF. The V and J genes are TRBV20-1 and TRBJ2-7; D perhaps matches TRBD2 (6 bases). The CDR3 contains 16 residues. CDR1 and CDR2 from the germline V gene are DFQATT and SNEGSKA (reference sequence).